This entry lists 5 T cell receptor beta chains sequenced from one sample in a study of T cell repertoires in cytomegalovirus infection. Antigen specificity for these receptors is unknown. Via MiXCR, TCRdb re-called the reads, giving one row per CDR3 protein. The sample lists hundreds of thousands of distinct CDR3 sequences, more than 30% occurring once. The sequencing here drew on cultured PBMCs, taken from culture after CMV antigen stimulation. Source of these receptors: a human donor in good health (CMV status not recorded). Some clones in this sample may be carry-over from other donors' samples.

This clonotype has just a few counts. V and J are TRBV19 and TRBJ2-3; 9 positions match TRBD2. J gave up 0 bases and V 6 bases, and 10 bases lay outside the gene matches. In germline, CDR1 is LNHDA, CDR2 SQIVND (reference sequence). This CDR3 contains 17 residues. CDR3 residues: CASSLLAGTTSTDTQYF. The CDR3 nucleotides read TGTGCCAGTAGCCTTCTAGCGGGAACAACTAGCACAGATACGCAGTATTTT.

This sequence joins TRBV7-6 and TRBJ2-3; 7 bases are shared with TRBD2. The CDR3 is made up of 17 amino acids. Germline V lookup: CDR1 SGHVS, CDR2 FNYEAQ. The junction had 12 bases not matched to a gene; V was cut back by 5 bases and J by 1 base. In DNA, the CDR3 is TGTGCCAGCAGCCCCTTGAGGGCGGGAGTACGCACAGATACGCAGTATTTT. Protein: CASSPLRAGVRTDTQYF.

J is TRBJ2-3 and V is TRBV7-2; the D gene is possibly TRBD2 (6 bases). The V gene lost 1 base and the J gene lost 8 bases, with 10 bases spanning the gap. Germline V gene lookup returns CDR1 SGHTA and CDR2 FQGNSA. CDR3 length: 13 amino acids. The CDR3 DNA reads as TGTGCCAGCAGCTTAGAGGCTAGCGCTACGCAGTATTTT. This sequence encodes CASSLEASATQYF.

This clonotype appeared many times. This rearrangement joins TRBV6-1 to TRBJ1-2, with 8 bases that match TRBD1. This CDR3 region has 16 residues. V shed 2 bases and J 2 bases; nucleotides not matched to a gene: 7. Germline V gives CDR1 MNHNS, CDR2 SASEGT. CDR3 in DNA: TGTGCCAGCAGTGAACCCGGACAGGGACAAAACTATGGCTACACCTTC. It encodes CASSEPGQGQNYGYTF.

This clonotype was counted at least ten times. V usage is TRBV7-2 and J usage is TRBJ2-7; 13 nucleotides agree with TRBD2. The CDR3 has 15 amino acids. J was trimmed by 5 bases and V by 5 bases; bases with no gene match: 6. Germline CDR1 SGHTA, CDR2 FQGNSA. The CDR3 loop reads CASSILAGGPNEQYV. The CDR3 region has the DNA TGTGCCAGCAGCATACTAGCGGGAGGGCCCAACGAGCAGTACGTC.